Below are 3 T cell receptor beta chains sequenced from a single sample in a study of T-cell reconstitution after alpha-beta-depleted transplantation in children (dated by TCRdb to between 2015 and 2016). The treatment or condition label on this specimen signifies: allogeneic hematopoietic cell transplantation with graft depleted of TCRalphabeta T cells and CD19 B cells. Preparation of the library involved PCR. TCRdb records Illumina HiSeq 2500 as the sequencer. To normalize quantification of the TCRbeta repertoire, the TCR libraries were built with molecular barcoding that relied on unique molecular identifiers. Using fastp at Q25 and MiXCR, TCRdb reprocessed the public reads and kept productive beta chains. A single entry per CDR3 protein holds the most common genes and DNA from its merged rows. The sample table lists fewer than 1 million distinct CDR3 sequences, roughly 15% of them with a count of one. In total, the top ten clones hold around 5% of the sample.

The input for sequencing was PBMCs, mostly from graft donor cells, taken 360 days after TCRalphabeta/CD19-depleted stem cell transplant. These receptors came from a male patient aged 5 to 17 who had a stem cell transplant for acute lymphoblastic leukemia, so the T cells may come from the graft donor.

The genes are TRBV25-1 and TRBJ2-1; D may be TRBD2 (7 bases). Germline lookup yields CDR1 MGHDK and CDR2 SYGVNS. The CDR3 is made up of 15 amino acids. Trimming took 4 bases from V and 4 from J, leaving 14 bases between them. The CDR3 region is CASSGLGGAYNEQFF. The CDR3 DNA sequence: TGTGCCAGCAGTGGGTTAGGGGGGGCTTACAATGAGCAGTTCTTC.

This chain links TRBV28 with TRBJ2-7; maybe TRBD1 (6 bases). The length of the CDR3 is 14 residues. Germline V gene data show CDR1 as MDHEN and CDR2 as SYDVKM. V was clipped by 6 bases and J by 2 bases, with 14 bases between them. CDR3 residues: CASSPDKGAYEQYF. The CDR3 region has the DNA TGTGCCAGCAGCCCAGACAAGGGGGCCTACGAGCAGTACTTC.

This clonotype has a handful of counts. The chain employs TRBV14 and TRBJ2-1; maybe TRBD2 (5 bases). The CDR3 sequence is 17 residues long. CDR1 and CDR2 from the germline V gene are SGHDN and FVKESK. Trimming removed 0 bases at V and 7 bases at J, with 19 bases between. The CDR3 reads CASSQDRLAPVTNEQFF. CDR3 coding DNA: TGTGCCAGCAGCCAAGATCGCCTAGCTCCCGTCACGAATGAGCAGTTCTTC.